Ten or more counts support the clone carrying this TCR beta chain. For Graves' hyperthyroidism to be stable, ophthalmopathy could not progress within 18 months. Source material for PBMCs was around 10 ml fresh peripheral blood. The CDR3 is 15 residues long. In germline, CDR1 is MNHEY, CDR2 SMNVEV (reference sequence). J was trimmed by 6 bases and V by 3 bases; bases with no gene match: 8. RNA transcripts provided the source from which TCR beta CDR3 regions were amplified. Primed by the HTBI set, a first-round RT-PCR was run on the TCR CDR3. A single record per CDR3 protein comes from TCRdb applying MiXCR to the multiplex PCR reads. The data show fewer than 250,000 distinct CDR3 sequences, approximately 17% seen once. This specimen belongs to a study of T cells in Graves' hyperthyroidism and ophthalmopathy. Study details: Staff took peripheral blood when the initial diagnosis was made, before any treatment began.

The chain has TRBV27 and TRBJ2-7, with 10 bases identical to TRBD2. The sequence derives from a man in his fifties with Graves' hyperthyroidism. Sequenced input: blood. The CDR3 loop reads CASSLLLAGVGEQYF. The DNA of the CDR3 is TGTGCCAGCAGTTTGTTGCTAGCGGGAGTCGGCGAGCAGTACTTC.